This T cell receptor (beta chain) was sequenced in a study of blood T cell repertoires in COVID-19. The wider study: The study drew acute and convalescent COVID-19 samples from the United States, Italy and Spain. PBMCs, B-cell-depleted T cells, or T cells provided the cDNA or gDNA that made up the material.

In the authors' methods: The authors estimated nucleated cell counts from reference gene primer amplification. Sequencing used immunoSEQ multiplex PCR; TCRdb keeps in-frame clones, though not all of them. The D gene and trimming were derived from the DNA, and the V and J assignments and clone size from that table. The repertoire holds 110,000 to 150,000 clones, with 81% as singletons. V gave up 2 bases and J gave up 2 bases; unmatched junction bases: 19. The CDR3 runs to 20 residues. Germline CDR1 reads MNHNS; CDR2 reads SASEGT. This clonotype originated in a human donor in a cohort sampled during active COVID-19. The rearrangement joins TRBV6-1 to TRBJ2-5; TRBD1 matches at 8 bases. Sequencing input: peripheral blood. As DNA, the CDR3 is TGTGCCAGCAGTGAACACCCGCACCAGGGGGCTTCTTACAGGCAAGAGACCCAGTACTTC. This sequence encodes CASSEHPHQGASYRQETQYF.